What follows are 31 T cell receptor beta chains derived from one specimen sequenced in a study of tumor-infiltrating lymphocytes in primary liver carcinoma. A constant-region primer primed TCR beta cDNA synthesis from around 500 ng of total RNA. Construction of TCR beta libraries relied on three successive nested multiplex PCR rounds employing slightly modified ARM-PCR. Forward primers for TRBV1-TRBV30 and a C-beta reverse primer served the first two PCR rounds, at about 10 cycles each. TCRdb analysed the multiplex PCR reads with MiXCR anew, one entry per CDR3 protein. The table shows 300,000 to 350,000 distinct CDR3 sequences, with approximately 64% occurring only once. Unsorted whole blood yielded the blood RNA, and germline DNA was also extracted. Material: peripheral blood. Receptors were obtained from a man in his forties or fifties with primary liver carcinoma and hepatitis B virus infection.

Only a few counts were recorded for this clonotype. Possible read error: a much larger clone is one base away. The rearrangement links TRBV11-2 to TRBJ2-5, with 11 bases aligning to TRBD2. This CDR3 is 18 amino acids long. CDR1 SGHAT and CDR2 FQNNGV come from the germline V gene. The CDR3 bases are TGTGCCAGCAGCTTAGAGGTTAGCGGGAGGGTATTCCAAGAGGCCCAGTACTTC. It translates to CASSLEVSGRVFQEAQYF.

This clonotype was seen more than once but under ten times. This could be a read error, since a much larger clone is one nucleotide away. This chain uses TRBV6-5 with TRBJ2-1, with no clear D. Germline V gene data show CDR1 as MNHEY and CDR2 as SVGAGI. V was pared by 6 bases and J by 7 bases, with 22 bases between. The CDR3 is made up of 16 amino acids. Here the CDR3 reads CASSRKSSGQKNEQFF. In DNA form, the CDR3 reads TGTGCCAGCAGCCGGAAATCATCAGGCCAAAAGAATGAGCAGTTCTTC.

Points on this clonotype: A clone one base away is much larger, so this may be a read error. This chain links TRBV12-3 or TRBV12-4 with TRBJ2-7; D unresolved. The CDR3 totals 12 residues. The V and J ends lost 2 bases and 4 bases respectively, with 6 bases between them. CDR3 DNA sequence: TGTGCCAGCAGTTTAATTGCATACGAGCAGTACTTC. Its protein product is CASSLIAYEQYF.

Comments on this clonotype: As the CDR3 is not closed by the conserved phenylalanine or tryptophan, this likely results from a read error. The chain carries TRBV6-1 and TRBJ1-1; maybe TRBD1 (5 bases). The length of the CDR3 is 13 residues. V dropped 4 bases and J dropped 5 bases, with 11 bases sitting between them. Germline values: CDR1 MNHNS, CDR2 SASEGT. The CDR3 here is CASSVGDGTEAFS. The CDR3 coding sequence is TGTGCCAGCAGTGTAGGGGACGGGACTGAAGCTTTCTCT.

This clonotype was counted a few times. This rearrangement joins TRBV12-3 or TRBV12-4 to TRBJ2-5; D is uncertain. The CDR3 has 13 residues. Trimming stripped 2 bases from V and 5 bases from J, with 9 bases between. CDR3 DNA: TGTGCCAGCAGTTTAATGGGGTTGGAGACCCAGTACTTC. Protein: CASSLMGLETQYF.

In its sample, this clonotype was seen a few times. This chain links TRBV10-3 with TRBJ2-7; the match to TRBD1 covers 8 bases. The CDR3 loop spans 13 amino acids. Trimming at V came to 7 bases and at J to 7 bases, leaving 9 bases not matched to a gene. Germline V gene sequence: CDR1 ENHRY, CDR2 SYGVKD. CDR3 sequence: CAIMLTGVGEQYF. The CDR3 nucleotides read TGTGCCATCATGCTGACAGGGGTAGGGGAGCAGTACTTC.

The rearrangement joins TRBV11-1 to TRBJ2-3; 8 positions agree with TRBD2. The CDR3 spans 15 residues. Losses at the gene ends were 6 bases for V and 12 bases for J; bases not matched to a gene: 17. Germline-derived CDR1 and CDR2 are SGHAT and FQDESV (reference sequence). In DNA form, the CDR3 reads TGTGCCAGCAGTCCCTGTCGGAGCGGGAGTTTGAGTCAGTATTTT. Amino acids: CASSPCRSGSLSQYF.

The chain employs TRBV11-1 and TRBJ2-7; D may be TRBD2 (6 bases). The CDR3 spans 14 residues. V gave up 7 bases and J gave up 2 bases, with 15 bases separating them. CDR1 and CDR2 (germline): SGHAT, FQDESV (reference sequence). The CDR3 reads CASTSGTGAYEQYV. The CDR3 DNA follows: TGTGCCAGCACCTCCGGGACGGGGGCCTACGAGCAGTACGTC.

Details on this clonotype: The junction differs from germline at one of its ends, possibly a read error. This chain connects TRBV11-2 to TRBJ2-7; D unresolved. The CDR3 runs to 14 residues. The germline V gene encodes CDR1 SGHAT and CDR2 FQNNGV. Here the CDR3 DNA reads TGTGCCAGCCGCTTCATCGGACGGTTCTACGGGCAGTACTTC. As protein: CASRFIGRFYGQYF.

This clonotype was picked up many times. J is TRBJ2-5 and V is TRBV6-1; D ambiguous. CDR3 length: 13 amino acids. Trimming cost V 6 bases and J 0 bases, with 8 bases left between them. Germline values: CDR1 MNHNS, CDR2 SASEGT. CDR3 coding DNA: TGTGCCAGCAGGGCTCCCAACCAAGAGACCCAGTACTTC. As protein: CASRAPNQETQYF.

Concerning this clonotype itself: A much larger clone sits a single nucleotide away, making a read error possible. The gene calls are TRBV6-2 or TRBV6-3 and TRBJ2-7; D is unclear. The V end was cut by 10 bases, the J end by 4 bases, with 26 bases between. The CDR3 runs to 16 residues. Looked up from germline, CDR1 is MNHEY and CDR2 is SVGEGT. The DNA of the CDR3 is TGTGCCATCACCCAGTTTCCGGGTCTCACCCGATACGAGCAGTACTTC. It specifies CAITQFPGLTRYEQYF.

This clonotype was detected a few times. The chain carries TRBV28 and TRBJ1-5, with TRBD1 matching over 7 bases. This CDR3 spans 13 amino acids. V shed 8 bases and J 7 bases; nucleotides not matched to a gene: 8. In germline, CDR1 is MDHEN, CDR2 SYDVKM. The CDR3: CASRQGIDQPQHF. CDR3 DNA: TGTGCCAGCCGACAGGGAATAGACCAGCCCCAGCATTTT.

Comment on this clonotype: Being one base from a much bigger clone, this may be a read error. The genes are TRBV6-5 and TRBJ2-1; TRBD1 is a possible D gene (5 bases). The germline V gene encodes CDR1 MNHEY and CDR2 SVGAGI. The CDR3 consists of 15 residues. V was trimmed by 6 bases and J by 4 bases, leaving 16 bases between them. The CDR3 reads CASRLGHGPYNEQFF. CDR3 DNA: TGTGCCAGCAGGCTCGGACATGGACCTTACAATGAGCAGTTCTTC.

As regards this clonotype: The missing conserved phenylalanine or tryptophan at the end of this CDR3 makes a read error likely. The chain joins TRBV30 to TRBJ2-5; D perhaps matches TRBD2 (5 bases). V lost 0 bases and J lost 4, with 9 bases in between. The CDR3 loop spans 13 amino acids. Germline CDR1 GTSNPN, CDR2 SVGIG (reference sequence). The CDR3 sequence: CAWSVWAGETQYS. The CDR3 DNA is TGTGCCTGGAGTGTATGGGCGGGAGAGACCCAGTACTCC.

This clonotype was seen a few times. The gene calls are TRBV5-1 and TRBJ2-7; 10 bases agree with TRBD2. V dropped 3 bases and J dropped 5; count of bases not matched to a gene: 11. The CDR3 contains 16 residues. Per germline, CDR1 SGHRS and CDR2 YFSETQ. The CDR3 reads CASSWGPSGSGDEQYF. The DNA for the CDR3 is TGCGCCAGCAGCTGGGGACCTAGCGGGAGTGGCGACGAGCAGTACTTC.

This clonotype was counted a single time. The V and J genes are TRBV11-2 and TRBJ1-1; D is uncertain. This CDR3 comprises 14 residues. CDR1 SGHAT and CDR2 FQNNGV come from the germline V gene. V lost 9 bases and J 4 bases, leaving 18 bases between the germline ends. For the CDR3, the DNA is TGTGCCAGTAGCGAGACAAGGACTTCCACTGAAGCTTTCTTT. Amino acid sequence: CASSETRTSTEAFF.

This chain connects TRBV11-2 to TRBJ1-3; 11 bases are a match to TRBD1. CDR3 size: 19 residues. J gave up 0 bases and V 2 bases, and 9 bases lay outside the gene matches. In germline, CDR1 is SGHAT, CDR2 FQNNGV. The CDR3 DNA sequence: TGTGCCAGCAGCTTACCGGGACAGGGGGGACTCGCCTCTGGAAACACCATATATTTT. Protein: CASSLPGQGGLASGNTIYF.

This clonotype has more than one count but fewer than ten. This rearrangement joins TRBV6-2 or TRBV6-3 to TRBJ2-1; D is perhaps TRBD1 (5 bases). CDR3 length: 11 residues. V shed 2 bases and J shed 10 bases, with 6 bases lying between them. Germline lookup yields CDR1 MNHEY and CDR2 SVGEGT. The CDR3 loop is CASSYRQEQFF. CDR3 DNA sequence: TGTGCCAGCAGTTACCGACAGGAGCAGTTCTTC.

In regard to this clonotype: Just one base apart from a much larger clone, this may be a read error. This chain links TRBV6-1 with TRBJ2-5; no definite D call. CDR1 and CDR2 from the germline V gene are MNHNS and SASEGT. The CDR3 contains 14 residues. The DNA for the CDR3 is TGTGCCAGCAGTGAAGAGGTCAGAGAAGAGACCGAGTACTTC. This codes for CASSEEVREETEYF.

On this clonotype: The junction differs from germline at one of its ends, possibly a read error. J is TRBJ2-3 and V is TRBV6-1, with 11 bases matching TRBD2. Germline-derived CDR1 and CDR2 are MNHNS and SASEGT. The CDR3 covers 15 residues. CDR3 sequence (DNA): TGTACCAGCAGAGAACTAGCGGGAGGCACAGATACGCAGTATTTT. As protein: CTSRELAGGTDTQYF.

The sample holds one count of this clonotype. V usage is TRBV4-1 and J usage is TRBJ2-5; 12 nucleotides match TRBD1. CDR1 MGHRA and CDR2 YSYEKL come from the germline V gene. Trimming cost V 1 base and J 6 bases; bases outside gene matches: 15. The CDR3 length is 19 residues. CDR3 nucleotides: TGCGCCAGCAGCCAAGTTTTCGCGGTGGGGACAGGGGGCATTAAGACCCAGTACTTC. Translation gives CASSQVFAVGTGGIKTQYF.

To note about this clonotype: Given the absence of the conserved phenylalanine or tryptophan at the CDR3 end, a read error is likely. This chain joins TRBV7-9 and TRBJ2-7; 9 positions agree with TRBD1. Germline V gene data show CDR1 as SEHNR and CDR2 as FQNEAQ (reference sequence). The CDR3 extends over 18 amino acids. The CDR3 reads CASSRTGTGSAAAYEQYL. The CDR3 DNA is TGTGCCAGCAGCCGTACCGGGACAGGGTCGGCCGCCGCCTATGAGCAGTACCTC.

The CDR3 reads CASSLPTGLYEQYF. In DNA form, the CDR3 reads TGTGCCAGCAGTTTACCGACAGGACTCTACGAGCAGTACTTC. The rearrangement links TRBV28 to TRBJ2-7; tentatively, D is TRBD1 (6 bases). CDR1 MDHEN and CDR2 SYDVKM come from the germline V gene. CDR3 length: 14 amino acids. V was cut by 2 bases and J by 3 bases, with 11 bases left in between.

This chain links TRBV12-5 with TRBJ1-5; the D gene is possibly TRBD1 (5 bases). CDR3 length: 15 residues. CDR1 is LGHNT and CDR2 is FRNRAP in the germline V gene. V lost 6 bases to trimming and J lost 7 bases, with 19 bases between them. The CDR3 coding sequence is TGTGCTAGTGGACCTGGGGCCGGGCCGGGACAGCCCCAGCATTTT. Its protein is CASGPGAGPGQPQHF. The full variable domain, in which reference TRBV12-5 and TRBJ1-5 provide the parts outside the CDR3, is DARVTQTPRHKVTEMGQEVTMRCQPILGHNTVFWYRQTMMQGLELLAYFRNRAPLDDSGMPKDRFSAEMPDATLATLKIQPSEPRDSAVYFCASGPGAGPGQPQHFGDGTRLSIL.

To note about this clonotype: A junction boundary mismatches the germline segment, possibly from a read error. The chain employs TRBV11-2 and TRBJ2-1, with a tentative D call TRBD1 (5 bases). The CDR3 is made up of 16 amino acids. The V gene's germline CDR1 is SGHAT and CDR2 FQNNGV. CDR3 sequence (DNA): TGTGCAAGCAGCTTAGTAGGCACAGGAAACTACAGTGAGCAGTTCTTC. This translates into CASSLVGTGNYSEQFF.

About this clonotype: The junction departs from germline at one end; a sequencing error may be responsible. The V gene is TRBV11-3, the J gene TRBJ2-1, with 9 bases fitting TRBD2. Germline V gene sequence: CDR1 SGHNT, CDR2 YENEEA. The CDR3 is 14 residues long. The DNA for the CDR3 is TGTGCCAGCAGCCTAGGTAGCGGGAGAAATGATCAGTTCTTC. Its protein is CASSLGSGRNDQFF.

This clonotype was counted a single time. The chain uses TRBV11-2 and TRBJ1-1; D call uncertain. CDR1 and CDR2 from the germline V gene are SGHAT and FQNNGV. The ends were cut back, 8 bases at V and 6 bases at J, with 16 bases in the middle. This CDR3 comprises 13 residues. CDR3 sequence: CASQVGFNSEAFF. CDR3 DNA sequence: TGTGCCAGCCAGGTGGGTTTCAACTCTGAAGCTTTCTTT.

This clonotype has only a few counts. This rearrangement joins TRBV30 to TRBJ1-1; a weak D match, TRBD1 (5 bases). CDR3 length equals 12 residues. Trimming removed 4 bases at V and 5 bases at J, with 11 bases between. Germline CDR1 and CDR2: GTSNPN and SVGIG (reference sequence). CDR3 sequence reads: CAWIDWGTEAFF. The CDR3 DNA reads TGTGCCTGGATCGATTGGGGGACTGAAGCTTTCTTT. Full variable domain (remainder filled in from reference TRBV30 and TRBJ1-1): SQTIHQWPATLVQPVGSPLSLECTVEGTSNPNLYWYRQAAGRGLQLLFYSVGIGQISSEVPQNLSASRPQDRQFILSSKKLLLSDSGFYLCAWIDWGTEAFFGQGTRLTVV.

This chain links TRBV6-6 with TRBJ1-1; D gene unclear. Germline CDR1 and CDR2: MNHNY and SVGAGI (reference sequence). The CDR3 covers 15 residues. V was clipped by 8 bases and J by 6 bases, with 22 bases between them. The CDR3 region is CASRLGTRAYPEAFF. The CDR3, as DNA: TGTGCCAGCCGCTTGGGCACAAGGGCCTACCCTGAAGCTTTCTTT.

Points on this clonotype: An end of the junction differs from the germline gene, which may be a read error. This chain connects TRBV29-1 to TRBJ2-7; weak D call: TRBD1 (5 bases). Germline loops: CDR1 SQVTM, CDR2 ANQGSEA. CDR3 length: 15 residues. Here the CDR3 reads CIVAENRQNPYEQYF. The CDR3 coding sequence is TGCATCGTTGCTGAGAACAGGCAAAACCCCTACGAGCAGTACTTC.

The CDR3 sequence is CAWRGQGFYQQYF. CDR3 sequence (DNA): TGTGCCTGGAGGGGACAGGGGTTTTATCAGCAGTACTTC. This chain links TRBV30 with TRBJ2-7; 10 bases align to TRBD1. J lost 8 bases, V lost 3 bases, and 7 bases had no gene match. CDR1 and CDR2 from the germline V gene are GTSNPN and SVGIG (reference sequence). The CDR3 is 13 amino acids.